What follows are 32 T cell receptor beta chains derived from one specimen sequenced in a study of post-analysis software for immune sequencing data. The library was made from cDNA and included unique molecular identifiers. TCRdb reprocessed the PCR reads with MiXCR, giving one entry per CDR3 protein. The sample contains about 800,000 distinct CDR3 sequences, roughly 27% of which appear only once. Study results and limitations: Higher frequency in patients than in controls was seen for five TRBV segments, with TRBV5-6, TRBV5-1 and TRBV20-1 among them.

For these TCRs, the target antigens are not known. What was sequenced was blood. The receptors originated from a girl under 18 with multiple sclerosis.

This chain joins TRBV20-1 and TRBJ1-6, with D possibly being TRBD1 (5 bases). Germline-derived CDR1 and CDR2 are DFQATT and SNEGSKA (reference sequence). Between the trimmed V and J ends, which lost 3 bases and 7 bases, there was a span of 13 bases. The CDR3 is 14 amino acids. The CDR3 sequence: CSASSGSKNSPLHF. The CDR3 bases are TGCAGTGCTAGCTCAGGGAGTAAGAATTCACCCCTCCACTTT.

This chain uses TRBV7-2 with TRBJ1-6; 8 bases align to TRBD1. V gave up 1 base and J gave up 10 bases; unmatched junction bases: 9. The germline V gene encodes CDR1 SGHTA and CDR2 FQGNSA. The CDR3 loop spans 16 amino acids. The chain's CDR3 is CASSLEGTGVPSPLHF. CDR3 sequence (DNA): TGTGCCAGCAGCTTAGAGGGGACAGGCGTTCCATCACCCCTCCACTTT.

The chain couples TRBV6-5 to TRBJ2-7, with 9 bases identical to TRBD1. The germline CDR1 and CDR2 sequences are MNHEY and SVGAGI. The CDR3 sequence is 15 residues long. V was clipped by 6 bases and J by 4 bases; unmatched bases: 10. CDR3 DNA sequence: TGTGCCAGCAGCCTAACCGGGACAGGGATTTACGAGCAGTACTTC. Amino acids: CASSLTGTGIYEQYF.

The CDR3 here is CASSLGWDTQYF. The CDR3, as DNA: TGTGCCAGCAGTTTAGGGTGGGATACGCAGTATTTT. This rearrangement joins TRBV28 to TRBJ2-3; D is ambiguous. Germline V gives CDR1 MDHEN, CDR2 SYDVKM. CDR3 size: 12 residues. V lost 2 bases and J lost 6, with 6 bases in between.

This chain uses TRBV10-3 with TRBJ2-1, with a tentative D call TRBD1 (6 bases). Per the germline V gene, CDR1 is ENHRY and CDR2 is SYGVKD. CDR3 length equals 13 residues. V shed 5 bases and J shed 7 bases, with 12 bases lying between them. Here the CDR3 DNA reads TGTGCCATCAGTTCCGACAGGTGGAATGAGCAGTTCTTC. Its translation: CAISSDRWNEQFF.

The chain employs TRBV20-1 and TRBJ2-1; 10 nucleotides agree with TRBD1. CDR3 size: 13 residues. Germline loops: CDR1 DFQATT, CDR2 SNEGSKA (reference sequence). Trimming removed 6 bases from V and 3 bases from J; junction bases left unmatched: 2. The CDR3 DNA reads TGCAGTGCCCGGGACAGGGGCTACAATGAGCAGTTCTTC. It yields the protein CSARDRGYNEQFF.

For this clonotype: This clone may be a read error of a much larger clone one base away. The rearrangement joins TRBV7-2 to TRBJ2-3; D perhaps matches TRBD2 (6 bases). The CDR3 sequence is 16 residues long. The V gene lost 0 bases and the J gene lost 1 base, with 11 bases spanning the gap. Germline V gene lookup returns CDR1 SGHTA and CDR2 FQGNSA. The CDR3 coding sequence is TGTACCAGCAGCTTAGCGGTGGGCGGGGGCACAGATACGCAGTATTTT. Translating gives CTSSLAVGGGTDTQYF.

V and J are TRBV7-6 and TRBJ2-2, with D unresolved. There are 14 residues in the CDR3. V was shortened by 2 bases and J by 4 bases, with 8 bases between the two germline ends. Germline CDR1 SGHVS, CDR2 FNYEAQ. CDR3 bases: TGTGCCAGCAGCTTAAGTTCCGGCACCGGGGAGCTGTTTTTT. It translates to CASSLSSGTGELFF.

On this clonotype itself: The conserved closing phenylalanine or tryptophan is absent in this CDR3, likely reflecting a read error. The chain recombines TRBV19 with TRBJ2-7, with 8 positions matching TRBD1. The CDR3 runs 15 residues. Germline lookup yields CDR1 LNHDA and CDR2 SQIVND (reference sequence). The V segment lost 3 bases and the J segment 3 bases; nucleotides outside the gene matches: 7. In DNA, the CDR3 is TGTGCCAGTAGTATCGGCGACAGGGGAGACTACGAGCAGTACTTA. Translating it yields CASSIGDRGDYEQYL.

This chain uses TRBV20-1 with TRBJ1-5, with D unresolved. CDR1 is DFQATT, CDR2 SNEGSKA, per germline (reference sequence). The length of the CDR3 is 11 residues. V was pared by 3 bases and J by 10 bases, with 10 bases between. The CDR3 loop reads CSARTGDPQHF. The CDR3 nucleotides are TGCAGTGCTAGGACGGGTGATCCCCAGCATTTT.

The chain links TRBV7-9 to TRBJ2-2; the D is unclear. Looked up from germline, CDR1 is SEHNR and CDR2 is FQNEAQ (reference sequence). This CDR3 has 14 amino acids. Trimming took off 2 bases at V and 5 bases at J, with 9 bases between the two ends. The CDR3 DNA reads TGTGCCAGCAGCTTACTCGCCCCGACCGGGGAGCTGTTTTTT. Protein product: CASSLLAPTGELFF.

The gene calls are TRBV20-1 and TRBJ1-1, with D unclear. The CDR3 totals 11 residues. V lost 6 bases and J 6 bases, leaving 11 bases between the germline ends. Germline CDR1 reads DFQATT; CDR2 reads SNEGSKA (reference sequence). CDR3 loop: CSARRLAEAFF. The CDR3, as DNA: TGCAGTGCCCGAAGATTGGCTGAAGCTTTCTTT.

The chain carries TRBV9 and TRBJ2-1; 7 bases map to TRBD2. V was pared by 0 bases and J by 8 bases, with 8 bases of the junction left unmatched. The germline V gene encodes CDR1 SGDLS and CDR2 YYNGEE. The CDR3 has 15 amino acids. The CDR3 region has the DNA TGTGCCAGCAGCGTAGGGGACTACCGAGGGGATGAGCAGTTCTTC. This translates into CASSVGDYRGDEQFF.

The chain recombines TRBV20-1 with TRBJ2-1, with D perhaps matching TRBD2 (5 bases). The CDR3 contains 13 residues. Germline loops: CDR1 DFQATT, CDR2 SNEGSKA (reference sequence). Trimming shortened V by 5 bases and J by 4 bases, and 12 bases separated the two germline ends. CDR3 in DNA: TGCAGTGCTCGGCGGGCCCTATACAATGAGCAGTTCTTC. Residues: CSARRALYNEQFF.

V usage is TRBV6-5 and J usage is TRBJ2-1; 7 bases match TRBD2. CDR1 is MNHEY, CDR2 SVGAGI, per germline. V shed 2 bases and J 15 bases; nucleotides not matched to a gene: 7. There are 12 residues in the CDR3. The CDR3 region is CASSYGGLLLFF. The CDR3 DNA reads as TGTGCCAGCAGTTACGGGGGACTATTACTGTTCTTC.

This clonotype was detected only a few times. The rearrangement links TRBV9 to TRBJ1-6; D is perhaps TRBD1 (5 bases). CDR1 SGDLS and CDR2 YYNGEE come from the germline V gene. This CDR3 comprises 15 residues. The V end lost 4 bases, the J end lost 4 bases, and 12 bases lay between the germline ends. The CDR3 sequence: CASSPGTLYNSPLHF. The DNA of the CDR3 is TGTGCCAGCAGCCCAGGGACTCTTTATAATTCACCCCTCCACTTT.

This clonotype was detected once. The V and J genes are TRBV12-3 or TRBV12-4 and TRBJ1-1; D ambiguous. With 6 bases removed from V and 1 base from J, the gap between germline ends came to 9 bases. The CDR3 contains 13 residues. The CDR3 DNA is TGTGCCAGCAGGGTAAGAGGGAACACTGAAGCTTTCTTT. Translated: CASRVRGNTEAFF.

This sequence joins TRBV28 and TRBJ2-1; weak D call: TRBD1 (5 bases). The CDR3 contains 15 residues. V was clipped by 5 bases and J by 1 base, with 12 bases between them. Germline V lookup: CDR1 MDHEN, CDR2 SYDVKM. The CDR3 coding sequence is TGTGCCAGCAGTGGATCAACAGGATCCTACAATGAGCAGTTCTTC. Residues: CASSGSTGSYNEQFF.

This clonotype has just a few counts. V usage is TRBV7-2 and J usage is TRBJ2-1, with 12 positions matching TRBD1. CDR3 length equals 16 residues. The J segment lost 8 bases and the V segment lost 4 bases, leaving 9 bases of the junction unmatched. CDR1 is SGHTA, CDR2 FQGNSA, per germline. The CDR3 region has the DNA TGTGCCAGCAGCTCGGGGGACAGGGGGCTGGTCCATGAGCAGTTCTTC. Translated, it gives CASSSGDRGLVHEQFF.

This clonotype was observed a few times. V and J are TRBV15 and TRBJ1-1; D may be TRBD1 (6 bases). The length of the CDR3 is 11 residues. Trimming stripped 7 bases from V and 5 bases from J, with 8 bases between. Germline CDR1 is LNHNV and CDR2 is YYDKDF (reference sequence). CDR3 DNA: TGTGCCACCACCAGGGGAACTGAAGCTTTCTTT. It translates to CATTRGTEAFF.

This clonotype was counted between two and nine times. This chain joins TRBV5-8 and TRBJ2-1; no definite D call. Germline V gene lookup returns CDR1 SGHTS and CDR2 YDEGEE. The ends were cut back, 0 bases at V and 3 bases at J, with 13 bases in the middle. The length of the CDR3 is 16 residues. In DNA form, the CDR3 reads TGTGCCAGCAGCTTGGATCCGTTTGGCCACTACAATGAGCAGTTCTTC. The encoded protein is CASSLDPFGHYNEQFF.

In this sample, this clonotype turned up a few times. J is TRBJ1-1 and V is TRBV6-6; D gene ambiguous. This CDR3 is built from 14 residues. V lost 10 bases to trimming and J lost 0 bases, with 15 bases between them. Germline lookup yields CDR1 MNHNY and CDR2 SVGAGI (reference sequence). This chain's CDR3 is CATLYSLMNTEAFF. CDR3 in DNA: TGTGCCACACTTTACTCTCTCATGAACACTGAAGCTTTCTTT.

J is TRBJ1-2 and V is TRBV20-1; 7 bases map to TRBD1. Germline CDR1 and CDR2: DFQATT and SNEGSKA (reference sequence). Trimming removed 0 bases from V and 6 bases from J; junction bases left unmatched: 10. CDR3 length: 15 residues. For the CDR3, the DNA is TGCAGTGCTAGAGACAGACAGGGTTATCCCCATGGCTACACCTTC. It translates to CSARDRQGYPHGYTF.

CDR3 DNA: TGTGCCAGCAGTTTAATAGGACAGGATTTCACAGATACGCAGTATTTT. Translated, it gives CASSLIGQDFTDTQYF. The V call is TRBV28, the J call TRBJ2-3; 7 positions agree with TRBD1. The length of the CDR3 is 16 residues. Trimming cost V 2 bases and J 2 bases; bases outside gene matches: 7. Looked up from germline, CDR1 is MDHEN and CDR2 is SYDVKM.

This clonotype was counted only a few times. The chain has TRBV28 and TRBJ1-4, with D unresolved. The CDR3 consists of 11 residues. Germline V lookup: CDR1 MDHEN, CDR2 SYDVKM. V lost 6 bases to trimming and J lost 1 base, with 0 bases between them. CDR3 nucleotides: TGTGCCAGCAGAACTAATGAAAAACTGTTTTTT. It is translated as CASRTNEKLFF.

This clonotype was recorded a few times. This sequence joins TRBV4-3 and TRBJ2-1; D call uncertain. Between the trimmed V and J ends, which lost 0 bases and 10 bases, there was a span of 13 bases. Germline lookup yields CDR1 LGHNA and CDR2 YSLEER. CDR3 size: 14 residues. CDR3 region: CASSQEGWPGEQFF. The CDR3 DNA reads as TGCGCCAGCAGCCAAGAGGGGTGGCCCGGGGAGCAGTTCTTC.

The gene calls are TRBV28 and TRBJ2-3, with 9 bases matching TRBD1. The CDR3 length is 16 residues. Germline values: CDR1 MDHEN, CDR2 SYDVKM. V shed 1 base, J shed 4 bases, and the junction held 6 bases outside the gene matches. The CDR3 DNA follows: TGTGCCAGCAGTTTATACCGGGACAGGGATTCAGATACGCAGTATTTT. Its translation: CASSLYRDRDSDTQYF.

The chain combines TRBV15 with TRBJ2-2; 11 nucleotides line up with TRBD2. The CDR3 sequence is 18 residues long. In germline, CDR1 is LNHNV, CDR2 YYDKDF (reference sequence). The ends lost 4 bases at V and 4 bases at J; junction bases unmatched: 11. CDR3 nucleotides: TGTGCCACCAGCATAGGACTAGCGGGCCTAGGGGGCACCGGGGAGCTGTTTTTT. Amino acids: CATSIGLAGLGGTGELFF.

In its sample, this clonotype was seen a few times. The chain has TRBV7-9 and TRBJ2-5; D is undetermined. V dropped 3 bases and J dropped 2 bases, with 7 bases sitting between them. The CDR3 covers 13 residues. In germline, CDR1 is SEHNR, CDR2 FQNEAQ (reference sequence). In nucleotides, the CDR3 is TGTGCCAGCAGCTTTCCAGCACAAGAGACCCAGTACTTC. Its translation: CASSFPAQETQYF.

This clonotype was recorded a few times. The chain couples TRBV7-2 to TRBJ1-2; D unresolved. Per germline, CDR1 SGHTA and CDR2 FQGNSA. The CDR3 runs to 14 residues. Trimming removed 5 bases from V and 6 bases from J, with 16 bases in between. The CDR3 sequence: CASSPLVGGNGYTF. The CDR3 nucleotides read TGTGCCAGCAGCCCCCTTGTGGGTGGAAATGGCTACACCTTC.

Note on this clonotype: The junction shows a germline mismatch at one end, possibly a read error. The V and J genes are TRBV5-1 and TRBJ2-1; no clear D. The germline gives CDR1 SGHRS, CDR2 YFSETQ. This CDR3 contains 18 residues. In nucleotides, the CDR3 is TGCGCCAGCAGCTTGGCGGTGTTGGCGCGTGAACATAACAATGAGCAGATCTTC. Residues: CASSLAVLAREHNNEQIF.

This chain connects TRBV7-9 to TRBJ1-4; no firm D call. This CDR3 contains 12 residues. The germline gives CDR1 SEHNR, CDR2 FQNEAQ (reference sequence). This CDR3 is CAPNRHNEKLFF. In nucleotides, the CDR3 is TGTGCACCGAATAGGCATAATGAAAAACTGTTTTTT.